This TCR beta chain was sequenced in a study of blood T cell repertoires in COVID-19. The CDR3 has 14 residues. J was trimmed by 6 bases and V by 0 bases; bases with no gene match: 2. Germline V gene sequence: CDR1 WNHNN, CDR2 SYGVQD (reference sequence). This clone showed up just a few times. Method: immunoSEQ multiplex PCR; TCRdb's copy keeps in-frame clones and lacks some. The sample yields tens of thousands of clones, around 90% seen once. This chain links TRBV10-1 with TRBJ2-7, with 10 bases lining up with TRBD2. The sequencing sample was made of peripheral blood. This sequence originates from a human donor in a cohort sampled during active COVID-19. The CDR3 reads CASSESAGGPEQYF. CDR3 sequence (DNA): TGCGCCAGCAGTGAGTCAGCGGGGGGGCCCGAGCAGTACTTC.